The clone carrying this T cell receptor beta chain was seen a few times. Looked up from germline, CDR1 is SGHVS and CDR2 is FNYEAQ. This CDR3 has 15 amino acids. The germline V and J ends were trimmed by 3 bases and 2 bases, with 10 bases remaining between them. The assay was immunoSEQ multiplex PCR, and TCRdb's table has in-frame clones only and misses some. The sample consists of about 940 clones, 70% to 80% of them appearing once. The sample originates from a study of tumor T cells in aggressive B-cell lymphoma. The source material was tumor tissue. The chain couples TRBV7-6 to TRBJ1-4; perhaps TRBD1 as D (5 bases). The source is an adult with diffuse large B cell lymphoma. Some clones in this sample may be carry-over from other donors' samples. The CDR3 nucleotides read TGTGCCAGCAGCTTTGTTGGGGGGACTAATGAAAAACTGTTTTTT. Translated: CASSFVGGTNEKLFF. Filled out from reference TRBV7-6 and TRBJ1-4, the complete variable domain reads GAGVSQSPRYKVTKRGQDVALRCDPISGHVSLYWYRQALGQGPEFLTYFNYEAQQDKSGLPNDRFSAERPEGSISTLTIQRTEQRDSAMYRCASSFVGGTNEKLFFGSGTQLSVL.